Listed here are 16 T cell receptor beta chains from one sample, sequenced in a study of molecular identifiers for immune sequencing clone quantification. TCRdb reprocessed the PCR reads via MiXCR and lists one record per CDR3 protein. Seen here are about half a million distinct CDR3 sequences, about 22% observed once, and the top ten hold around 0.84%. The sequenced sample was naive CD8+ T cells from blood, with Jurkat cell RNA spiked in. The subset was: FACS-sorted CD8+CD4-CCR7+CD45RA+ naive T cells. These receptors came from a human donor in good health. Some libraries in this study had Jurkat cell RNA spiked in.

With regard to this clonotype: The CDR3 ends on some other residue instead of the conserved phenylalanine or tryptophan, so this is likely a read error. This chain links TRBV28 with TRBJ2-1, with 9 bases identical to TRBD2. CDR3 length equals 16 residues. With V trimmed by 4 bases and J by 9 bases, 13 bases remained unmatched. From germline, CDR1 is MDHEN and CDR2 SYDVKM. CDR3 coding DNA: TGTGCCAGCAGTTCGCCCTTAGGCGGGAGGGCCGTTGAGCAGTTCTCC. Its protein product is CASSSPLGGRAVEQFS.

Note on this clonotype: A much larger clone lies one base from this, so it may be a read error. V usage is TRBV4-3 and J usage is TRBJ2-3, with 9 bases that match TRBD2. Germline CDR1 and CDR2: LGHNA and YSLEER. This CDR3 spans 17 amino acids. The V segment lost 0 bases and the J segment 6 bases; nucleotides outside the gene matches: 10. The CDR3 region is CASSQDRSSGGIDTQYF. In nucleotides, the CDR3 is TGCGCCAGCAGCCAAGATCGTAGTAGCGGGGGTATTGATACGCAGTATTTT.

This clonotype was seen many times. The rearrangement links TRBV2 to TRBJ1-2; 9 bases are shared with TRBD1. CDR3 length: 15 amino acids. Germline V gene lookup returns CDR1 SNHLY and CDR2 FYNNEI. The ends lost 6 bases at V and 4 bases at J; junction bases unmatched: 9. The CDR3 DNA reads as TGTGCCAGCAGCGCCGACGGACAGGGGTCCTATGGCTACACCTTC. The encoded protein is CASSADGQGSYGYTF. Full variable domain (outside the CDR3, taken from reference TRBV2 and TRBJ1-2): EPEVTQTPSHQVTQMGQEVILRCVPISNHLYFYWYRQILGQKVEFLVSFYNNEISEKSEIFDDQFSVERPDGSNFTLKIRSTKLEDSAMYFCASSADGQGSYGYTFGSGTRLTVV.

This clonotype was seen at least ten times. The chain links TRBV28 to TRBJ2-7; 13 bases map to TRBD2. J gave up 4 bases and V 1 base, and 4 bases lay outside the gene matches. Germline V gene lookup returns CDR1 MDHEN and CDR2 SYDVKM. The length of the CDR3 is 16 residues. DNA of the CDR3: TGTGCCAGCAGTTTATCCCAACTAGCGGGAGGGTACGAGCAGTACTTC. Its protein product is CASSLSQLAGGYEQYF.

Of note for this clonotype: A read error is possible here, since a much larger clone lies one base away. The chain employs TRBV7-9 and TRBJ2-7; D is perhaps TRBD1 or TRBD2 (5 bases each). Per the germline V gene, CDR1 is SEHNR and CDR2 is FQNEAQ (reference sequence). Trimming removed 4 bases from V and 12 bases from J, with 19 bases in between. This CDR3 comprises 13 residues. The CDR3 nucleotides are TGTGCCAGCAGCTCGACGGGCTCGCCGGGGCGGTACTTC. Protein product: CASSSTGSPGRYF.

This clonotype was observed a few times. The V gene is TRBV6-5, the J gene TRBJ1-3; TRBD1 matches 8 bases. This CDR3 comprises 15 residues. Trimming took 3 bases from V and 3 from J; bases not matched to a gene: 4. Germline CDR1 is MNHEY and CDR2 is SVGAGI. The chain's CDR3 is CASSYQGAVGNTIYF. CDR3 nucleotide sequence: TGTGCCAGCAGTTATCAGGGGGCGGTTGGAAACACCATATATTTT.

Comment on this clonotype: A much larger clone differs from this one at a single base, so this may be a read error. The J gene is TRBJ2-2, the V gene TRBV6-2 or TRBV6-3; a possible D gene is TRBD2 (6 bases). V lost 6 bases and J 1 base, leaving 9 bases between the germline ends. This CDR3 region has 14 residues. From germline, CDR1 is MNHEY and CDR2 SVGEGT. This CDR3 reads CASRGTLNTGELFF. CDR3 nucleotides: TGTGCCAGCAGGGGGACTTTGAACACCGGGGAGCTGTTTTTT.

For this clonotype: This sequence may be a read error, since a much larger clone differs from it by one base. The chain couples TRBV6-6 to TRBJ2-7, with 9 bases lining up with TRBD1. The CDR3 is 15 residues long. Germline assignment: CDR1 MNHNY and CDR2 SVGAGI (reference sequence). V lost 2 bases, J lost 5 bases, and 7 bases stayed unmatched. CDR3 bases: TGTGCCAGCAGTTACACCCGGACAGGGGACAACGAGCAGTACTTC. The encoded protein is CASSYTRTGDNEQYF.

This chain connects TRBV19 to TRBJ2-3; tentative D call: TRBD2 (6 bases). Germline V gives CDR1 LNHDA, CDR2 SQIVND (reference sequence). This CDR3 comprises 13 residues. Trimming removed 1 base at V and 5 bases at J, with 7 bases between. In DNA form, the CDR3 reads TGTGCCAGTAGTATAGTGGGGGGAGATACGCAGTATTTT. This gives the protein CASSIVGGDTQYF. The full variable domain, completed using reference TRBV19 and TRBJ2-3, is DGGITQSPKYLFRKEGQNVTLSCEQNLNHDAMYWYRQDPGQGLRLIYYSQIVNDFQKGDIAEGYSVSREKKESFPLTVTSAQKNPTAFYLCASSIVGGDTQYFGPGTRLTVL.

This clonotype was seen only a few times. The CDR3 here is CASSQRISNSPLHF. DNA for the CDR3: TGTGCCAGCAGCCAAAGGATTAGTAATTCACCCCTCCACTTT. This chain connects TRBV3-1 to TRBJ1-6; D unresolved. CDR1 and CDR2 from the germline V gene are LGHDT and YNNKEL (reference sequence). The CDR3 length is 14 residues. V lost 2 bases and J 6 bases, leaving 8 bases between the germline ends.

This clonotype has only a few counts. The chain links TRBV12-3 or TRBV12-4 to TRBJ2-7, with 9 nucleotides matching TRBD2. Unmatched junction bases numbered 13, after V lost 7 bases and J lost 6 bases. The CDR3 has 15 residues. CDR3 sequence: CASTPESSGGIEQYF. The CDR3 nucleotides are TGTGCCAGCACCCCCGAGAGTAGCGGGGGAATCGAGCAGTACTTC.

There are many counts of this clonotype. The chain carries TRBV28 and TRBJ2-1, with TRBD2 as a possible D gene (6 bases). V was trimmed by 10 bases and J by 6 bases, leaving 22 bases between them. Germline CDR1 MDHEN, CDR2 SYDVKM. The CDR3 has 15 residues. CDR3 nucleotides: TGTGCCACCCGCCTTGGGCGGGATAGAGTCAATGAGCAGTTCTTC. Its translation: CATRLGRDRVNEQFF.

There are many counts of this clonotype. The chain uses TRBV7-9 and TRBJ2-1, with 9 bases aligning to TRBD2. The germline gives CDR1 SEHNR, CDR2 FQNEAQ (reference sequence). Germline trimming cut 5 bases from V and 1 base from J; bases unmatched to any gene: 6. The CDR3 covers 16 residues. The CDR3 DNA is TGTGCCAGCAGCGCCCGTAGCGGGAGTTCCTACAATGAGCAGTTCTTC. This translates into CASSARSGSSYNEQFF. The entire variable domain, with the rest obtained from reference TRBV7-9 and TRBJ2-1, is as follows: DTGVSQNPRHKITKRGQNVTFRCDPISEHNRLYWYRQTLGQGPEFLTYFQNEAQLEKSRLLSDRFSAERPKGSFSTLEIQRTEQGDSAMYLCASSARSGSSYNEQFFGPGTRLTVL.

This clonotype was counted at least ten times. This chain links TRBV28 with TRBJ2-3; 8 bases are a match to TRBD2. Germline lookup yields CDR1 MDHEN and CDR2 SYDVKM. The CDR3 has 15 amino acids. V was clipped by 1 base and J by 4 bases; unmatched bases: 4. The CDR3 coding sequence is TGTGCCAGCAGTTTATCGAGCGGGAGTGCAGATACGCAGTATTTT. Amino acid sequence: CASSLSSGSADTQYF.

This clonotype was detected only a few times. CDR3 bases: TGTGCCAGCAGTGAAGCCGGAGACCAGCCCCAGCATTTT. Encoded protein: CASSEAGDQPQHF. The chain is built from TRBV2 and TRBJ1-5; D not certain. The CDR3 has 13 residues. Deletions cut 0 bases from V and 7 bases from J, with 7 bases between. Looked up from germline, CDR1 is SNHLY and CDR2 is FYNNEI.

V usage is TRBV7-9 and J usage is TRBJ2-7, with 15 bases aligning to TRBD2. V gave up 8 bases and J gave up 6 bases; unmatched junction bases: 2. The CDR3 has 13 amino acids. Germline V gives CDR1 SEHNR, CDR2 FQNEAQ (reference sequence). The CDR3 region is CASGLAGGSEQYF. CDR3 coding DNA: TGTGCCAGCGGACTAGCGGGAGGGTCCGAGCAGTACTTC.